The clone carrying this T cell receptor beta chain has just a few counts. No antigen is known for it. The source of the sample is a study of human T cells and chemical hapten exposure. Looking at the study overall: For the roughly 24-week duration of the study, patients were given weekly doses of diphenylcyclopropenone on the scalp. The study patch tested 0.01% DPC on the upper back and read results at 6 days.

In TCRdb, the RACE reads were re-called with MiXCR into one record per CDR3 protein. The table has 300,000 to 450,000 distinct CDR3 sequences, 4.5% to 5.5% seen once. Noted time point: pre-sensitization, week 0. As for treatment: therapeutic diphenylcyclopropenone sensitization with weekly scalp DPC. Unfractionated whole blood was the source of the extracted total RNA. General study results and limits: Patch test score was positively correlated with the counts of TCRs that had expanded at PT1.

Sequences were derived from whole blood, sampled in connection with sensitization to the hapten diphenylcyclopropenone (DPC). The TCR originated in a woman aged 45-65 years with alopecia areata. Some clones in this sample may be carry-over from other donors' samples.

The CDR3 is CASSLSDGRTDTQYF. The CDR3 nucleotides are TGTGCCAGCAGCTTATCTGACGGCCGCACAGATACGCAGTATTTT. This sequence joins TRBV7-6 and TRBJ2-3, with no clear D. This CDR3 region has 15 residues. CDR1 is SGHVS and CDR2 is FNYEAQ in the germline V gene. V was clipped by 2 bases and J by 1 base, with 10 bases between them.